This is a list of T cell receptor beta chains from one sample in a study of blood T cell repertoires in COVID-19. Only in-frame clones appear in the TCRdb table, and some are missing; sequencing was by immunoSEQ multiplex PCR. The table lists around 140,000 clones, 87% of them singletons. The sequenced sample was PBMCs or T cells enriched from blood (not recorded which). The receptor source for this set is a man in his sixties who had recovered from COVID-19. Each CDR3 is given with its conserved first and last residue. The D gene is left open where the match is weak. Size is omitted from some rows. Given values are once, few, many or a class for expanded clones.

clone size: once; V gene: TRBV12-5; J gene: TRBJ1-1; D gene: NA; CDR3 protein: CASGTQGGTEAFF; CDR3 DNA: TGTGCTAGTGGGACACAGGGTGGCACTGAAGCTTTCTTT
clone size: NA; V gene: TRBV10-2; J gene: TRBJ1-6; D gene: NA; CDR3 protein: CASRTLPGNSPLHF; CDR3 DNA: TGCGCCAGCAGGACCTTACCGGGGAATTCACCCCTCCACTTT
clone size: few; V gene: TRBV7-2; J gene: TRBJ1-2; D gene: NA; CDR3 protein: CASPAGNYGYTF; CDR3 DNA: TGTGCCAGCCCGGCAGGGAACTATGGCTACACCTTC
clone size: NA; V gene: TRBV10-3; J gene: TRBJ1-3; D gene: TRBD1; CDR3 protein: CAIRRDRVNTIYF; CDR3 DNA: TGTGCCATCAGAAGGGACAGGGTCAACACCATATATTTT
clone size: NA; V gene: TRBV7-6; J gene: TRBJ2-5; D gene: TRBD2; CDR3 protein: CASSPRAGGGETQYF; CDR3 DNA: TGTGCCAGCAGCCCGAGAGCGGGGGGGGGAGAGACCCAGTACTTC
clone size: NA; V gene: TRBV29-1; J gene: TRBJ1-4; D gene: NA; CDR3 protein: CSVERGEGGGKLFF; CDR3 DNA: TGCAGCGTTGAAAGGGGGGAGGGCGGCGGAAAACTGTTTTTT
clone size: NA; V gene: TRBV10-3; J gene: TRBJ2-2; D gene: TRBD1; CDR3 protein: CAINIGQGANTGELFF; CDR3 DNA: TGTGCCATCAACATCGGACAGGGGGCAAACACCGGGGAGCTGTTTTTT
clone size: NA; V gene: TRBV19; J gene: TRBJ2-7; D gene: NA; CDR3 protein: CAAGADYYEQYF; CDR3 DNA: TGTGCCGCGGGGGCGGATTACTACGAGCAGTACTTC
clone size: NA; V gene: TRBV9; J gene: TRBJ1-6; D gene: NA; CDR3 protein: CASSVAPDSRNSPLHF; CDR3 DNA: TGTGCCAGCAGCGTAGCTCCGGACAGTCGCAATTCACCCCTCCACTTT
clone size: few; V gene: TRBV5-1; J gene: TRBJ2-5; D gene: TRBD2; CDR3 protein: CASNIGLAGTVGETQYF; CDR3 DNA: TGCGCCAGCAACATCGGACTAGCGGGGACTGTGGGAGAGACCCAGTACTTC
clone size: NA; V gene: TRBV15; J gene: TRBJ1-4; D gene: NA; CDR3 protein: CATSRGGLDNEKLFF; CDR3 DNA: TGTGCCACCAGCAGAGGGGGCCTGGATAATGAAAAACTGTTTTTT
clone size: NA; V gene: TRBV5-1; J gene: TRBJ2-2; D gene: TRBD2; CDR3 protein: CASREGSDTGELFF; CDR3 DNA: TGCGCCAGCCGGGAGGGGAGTGACACCGGGGAGCTGTTTTTT
clone size: once; V gene: TRBV19; J gene: TRBJ1-2; D gene: NA; CDR3 protein: CAISPRINYGYTF; CDR3 DNA: TGTGCCATTTCGCCCAGGATTAACTATGGCTACACCTTC
clone size: NA; V gene: TRBV3-1/TRBV3-2; J gene: TRBJ2-7; D gene: TRBD1; CDR3 protein: CASSAGQGTYEQYF; CDR3 DNA: TGTGCCAGCAGCGCCGGACAGGGGACCTACGAGCAGTACTTC
clone size: NA; V gene: TRBV6-6; J gene: TRBJ2-7; D gene: NA; CDR3 protein: CASSPTSSHEQYF; CDR3 DNA: TGTGCCAGCAGCCCTACTAGCTCCCACGAGCAGTACTTC
clone size: NA; V gene: TRBV19; J gene: TRBJ2-3; D gene: NA; CDR3 protein: CASSIGTDTQYF; CDR3 DNA: TGTGCCAGTAGTATCGGCACAGATACGCAGTATTTT
clone size: NA; V gene: TRBV2; J gene: TRBJ1-2; D gene: NA; CDR3 protein: CASSDRDYGYTF; CDR3 DNA: TGTGCCAGCAGTGACAGGGACTATGGCTACACCTTC
clone size: NA; V gene: TRBV18; J gene: TRBJ1-5; D gene: TRBD1; CDR3 protein: CASSTRDSKNSNQPQHF; CDR3 DNA: TGTGCCAGCTCAACGAGGGACAGTAAGAATAGCAATCAGCCCCAGCATTTT
clone size: NA; V gene: TRBV29-1; J gene: TRBJ2-3; D gene: TRBD1; CDR3 protein: CSVEGGGADTQYF; CDR3 DNA: TGCAGCGTTGAAGGAGGGGGCGCAGATACGCAGTATTTT
clone size: NA; V gene: TRBV18; J gene: TRBJ1-1; D gene: TRBD1; CDR3 protein: CASSPDRQMNTEAFF; CDR3 DNA: TGTGCCAGCTCACCGGACAGGCAAATGAACACTGAAGCTTTCTTT
clone size: NA; V gene: TRBV19; J gene: TRBJ1-4; D gene: NA; CDR3 protein: CASHHRANEKLFF; CDR3 DNA: TGTGCCAGTCACCACAGGGCTAATGAAAAACTGTTTTTT
clone size: NA; V gene: TRBV15; J gene: TRBJ2-3; D gene: TRBD1; CDR3 protein: CATTTYRGPSTDTQYF; CDR3 DNA: TGTGCCACCACAACCTACAGGGGGCCAAGCACAGATACGCAGTATTTT
clone size: once; V gene: TRBV19; J gene: TRBJ2-1; D gene: TRBD2; CDR3 protein: CASRRTSVNEQFF; CDR3 DNA: TGTGCCAGTAGGCGGACTAGTGTCAATGAGCAGTTCTTC
clone size: once; V gene: TRBV6-5; J gene: TRBJ1-6; D gene: NA; CDR3 protein: CASRRGNNSPLHF; CDR3 DNA: TGTGCCAGCAGGAGGGGGAATAATTCACCCCTCCACTTT
clone size: few; V gene: TRBV10-2; J gene: TRBJ1-4; D gene: NA; CDR3 protein: CASRDSGLEKLFF; CDR3 DNA: TGCGCCAGCAGGGACTCGGGCCTTGAAAAACTGTTTTTT
clone size: NA; V gene: TRBV28; J gene: TRBJ1-4; D gene: NA; CDR3 protein: CASSPRFMGRSEKLFF; CDR3 DNA: TGTGCCAGCAGTCCGAGGTTTATGGGGAGGAGTGAAAAACTGTTTTTT
clone size: NA; V gene: TRBV20-1; J gene: TRBJ2-7; D gene: NA; CDR3 protein: CSARGGYEQYF; CDR3 DNA: TGCAGTGCTCGGGGAGGCTACGAGCAGTACTTC
clone size: NA; V gene: TRBV25-1; J gene: TRBJ2-7; D gene: TRBD2; CDR3 protein: CASSFPGTSGSEQYF; CDR3 DNA: TGTGCCAGCAGTTTCCCCGGGACTAGTGGTAGCGAGCAGTACTTC
clone size: NA; V gene: TRBV19; J gene: TRBJ2-2; D gene: TRBD1; CDR3 protein: CASGRGQGFPGELFF; CDR3 DNA: TGTGCCAGCGGAAGGGGACAGGGGTTTCCCGGGGAGCTGTTTTTT
clone size: once; V gene: TRBV6-5; J gene: TRBJ2-5; D gene: NA; CDR3 protein: CASRGGAVGTQYF; CDR3 DNA: TGTGCCAGCAGAGGGGGGGCGGTGGGGACCCAGTACTTC
clone size: NA; V gene: TRBV4-1; J gene: TRBJ2-6; D gene: NA; CDR3 protein: CASSPFPTVSGANVLTF; CDR3 DNA: TGCGCCAGCAGCCCCTTCCCCACTGTCTCTGGGGCCAACGTCCTGACTTTC
clone size: few; V gene: TRBV5-6; J gene: TRBJ2-7; D gene: NA; CDR3 protein: CASSLIGAYEQYF; CDR3 DNA: TGTGCCAGCAGCTTGATAGGGGCCTACGAGCAGTACTTC
clone size: few; V gene: TRBV11-2; J gene: TRBJ2-7; D gene: TRBD2; CDR3 protein: CASSLGGTSGVSYEQYF; CDR3 DNA: TGTGCCAGCAGCTTAGGGGGGACTAGCGGGGTCTCCTACGAGCAGTACTTC
clone size: NA; V gene: TRBV6-6; J gene: TRBJ2-6; D gene: NA; CDR3 protein: CASRREGHRLSGANVLTF; CDR3 DNA: TGTGCCAGCAGACGAGAGGGACACCGACTATCTGGGGCCAACGTCCTGACTTTC
clone size: NA; V gene: TRBV28; J gene: TRBJ1-2; D gene: NA; CDR3 protein: CASRQTPEGGYTF; CDR3 DNA: TGTGCCAGCAGGCAGACACCAGAGGGTGGCTACACCTTC
clone size: NA; V gene: TRBV2; J gene: TRBJ1-5; D gene: NA; CDR3 protein: CASRRGGYSNQPQHF; CDR3 DNA: TGTGCCAGCAGGCGGGGGGGTTATAGCAATCAGCCCCAGCATTTT
clone size: NA; V gene: TRBV12-3/TRBV12-4; J gene: TRBJ2-1; D gene: NA; CDR3 protein: CASSPRYNEQFF; CDR3 DNA: TGTGCCAGCAGCCCCAGGTACAATGAGCAGTTCTTC
clone size: NA; V gene: TRBV24-1; J gene: TRBJ2-3; D gene: TRBD1; CDR3 protein: CATSGGPGTATDTQYF; CDR3 DNA: TGTGCCACCAGTGGCGGCCCCGGGACAGCCACAGATACGCAGTATTTT
clone size: NA; V gene: TRBV27; J gene: TRBJ2-7; D gene: NA; CDR3 protein: CATQMVLGGRNYEQYF; CDR3 DNA: TGTGCCACCCAGATGGTCCTCGGCGGGCGGAACTACGAGCAGTACTTC
clone size: NA; V gene: TRBV28; J gene: TRBJ2-5; D gene: TRBD2; CDR3 protein: CASSFPERGRETQYF; CDR3 DNA: TGTGCCAGCAGTTTTCCTGAGCGGGGCCGAGAGACCCAGTACTTC
clone size: NA; V gene: TRBV10-1; J gene: TRBJ2-7; D gene: NA; CDR3 protein: CASSESDSRRYEQYF; CDR3 DNA: TGCGCCAGCAGTGAGTCGGACTCGCGCCGCTACGAGCAGTACTTC
clone size: NA; V gene: TRBV19; J gene: TRBJ1-4; D gene: NA; CDR3 protein: CASLSGDGEKLFF; CDR3 DNA: TGTGCCAGTCTGAGCGGGGATGGTGAAAAACTGTTTTTT
clone size: NA; V gene: TRBV27; J gene: TRBJ2-7; D gene: NA; CDR3 protein: CASSRLDDYYEQYF; CDR3 DNA: TGTGCCAGCAGCCGACTAGACGATTATTACGAGCAGTACTTC
clone size: NA; V gene: TRBV19; J gene: TRBJ2-4; D gene: TRBD1; CDR3 protein: CASRLIGTGVGAKNIQYF; CDR3 DNA: TGTGCCAGTAGATTGATTGGGACAGGGGTTGGAGCCAAAAACATTCAGTACTTC
clone size: few; V gene: TRBV28; J gene: TRBJ1-5; D gene: TRBD1; CDR3 protein: CASSQDREGAYSNQPQHF; CDR3 DNA: TGTGCCAGCAGTCAAGACAGGGAAGGGGCTTATAGCAATCAGCCCCAGCATTTT
clone size: NA; V gene: TRBV7-8; J gene: TRBJ2-3; D gene: NA; CDR3 protein: CASSLGRQVSTDTQYF; CDR3 DNA: TGTGCCAGCAGCTTAGGTCGGCAGGTTAGCACAGATACGCAGTATTTT
clone size: NA; V gene: TRBV5-1; J gene: TRBJ2-7; D gene: TRBD1; CDR3 protein: CASSLKTGGLREQYF; CDR3 DNA: TGCGCCAGCAGCTTGAAAACAGGGGGCTTGAGGGAGCAGTACTTC
clone size: NA; V gene: TRBV5-5; J gene: TRBJ2-7; D gene: TRBD1; CDR3 protein: CASSSSTRTGVYEQYF; CDR3 DNA: TGTGCCAGCAGCTCCTCAACTCGGACAGGGGTCTACGAGCAGTACTTC
clone size: NA; V gene: TRBV5-1; J gene: TRBJ1-3; D gene: NA; CDR3 protein: CASSLVPVFSGNTIYF; CDR3 DNA: TGCGCCAGCAGCTTGGTTCCGGTCTTCTCTGGAAACACCATATATTTT
clone size: once; V gene: TRBV28; J gene: TRBJ2-7; D gene: NA; CDR3 protein: CASSFPQTRNEQYF; CDR3 DNA: TGTGCCAGCAGTTTCCCGCAGACTCGGAACGAGCAGTACTTC